These 18 T cell receptor beta chains were all obtained from the same sample, sequenced in a study of T-cell reconstitution after alpha-beta-depleted transplantation in children. No antigen has been identified for these receptors. Study results and caveats: Most T-cell counts and diversity one year after the transplant came from T cells that were newly produced.

For TCRbeta, the library was prepared with unique molecular identifiers. One entry per CDR3 protein, called by TCRdb with MiXCR from the PCR reads. The sample shows 250,000 to 300,000 distinct CDR3 sequences, 7.5% to 9% of them seen only once. Sequences were derived from peripheral blood, sampled 360 days after TCRalphabeta/CD19-depleted stem cell transplant. The receptors stem from a female patient younger than 10 who had a stem cell transplant for Fanconi anemia, so the T cells may come from the graft donor.

This clonotype showed up many times. V is TRBV28 and J is TRBJ2-7, with unresolved D. V lost 1 base, J lost 3 bases, and 13 bases lay in between. The germline gives CDR1 MDHEN, CDR2 SYDVKM. This CDR3 spans 15 amino acids. CDR3 region: CASSLSLDGNYEQYF. DNA for the CDR3: TGTGCCAGCAGTTTATCCCTGGACGGCAACTACGAGCAGTACTTC.

The rearrangement joins TRBV7-9 to TRBJ1-2, with 8 bases identical to TRBD1. The CDR3 spans 14 residues. The germline gives CDR1 SEHNR, CDR2 FQNEAQ (reference sequence). With 5 bases clipped from V and 3 bases from J, the junction kept 5 bases outside the gene matches. The CDR3 loop reads CASSGQGWHYGYTF. The DNA of the CDR3 is TGTGCCAGCAGCGGACAGGGATGGCACTATGGCTACACCTTC.

Only a few counts were recorded for this clonotype. The chain is built from TRBV2 and TRBJ1-1, with a weak D call TRBD1 (5 bases). V lost 5 bases, J lost 1 base, and 14 bases lay in between. This CDR3 is 15 amino acids long. Per germline, CDR1 SNHLY and CDR2 FYNNEI. CDR3 sequence (DNA): TGTGCCAGCAGTTACCAACAGGTTGCGAACACTGAAGCTTTCTTT. Amino acid sequence: CASSYQQVANTEAFF.

About this clonotype: A junction boundary mismatches the germline segment, possibly from a read error. The V gene is TRBV5-1, the J gene TRBJ1-2; D call uncertain. CDR1 and CDR2 from the germline V gene are SGHRS and YFSETQ. This CDR3 spans 13 amino acids. The CDR3: CVSSFWQNYGYTF. CDR3 bases: TGCGTCAGCAGCTTTTGGCAGAACTATGGCTACACCTTC.

The chain couples TRBV5-1 to TRBJ1-2, with 7 bases matching TRBD1. With 1 base clipped from V and 6 bases from J, the junction kept 6 bases outside the gene matches. The CDR3 extends over 14 amino acids. Germline values: CDR1 SGHRS, CDR2 YFSETQ. For the CDR3, the DNA is TGCGCCAGCAGCTTGTACAGGGGAGGCGATGGCTACACCTTC. Translation: CASSLYRGGDGYTF.

This clonotype has at least ten counts. The chain couples TRBV6-6 to TRBJ1-1, with a possible D match to TRBD1 (5 bases). Between the trimmed V and J ends, which lost 6 bases and 0 bases, there was a span of 32 bases. The CDR3 has 21 residues. CDR1 MNHNY and CDR2 SVGAGI come from the germline V gene (reference sequence). The CDR3 DNA sequence: TGTGCCAGCAGCCCGGGGGGTCCCGGGGATCTCGACCTTGGGATGAACACTGAAGCTTTCTTT. Encoded protein: CASSPGGPGDLDLGMNTEAFF.

In its sample, this clonotype was seen many times. The chain employs TRBV6-1 and TRBJ2-1; 10 nucleotides align to TRBD1. This CDR3 comprises 15 residues. Germline lookup yields CDR1 MNHNS and CDR2 SASEGT. After removal of 4 bases from V and 1 base from J, the junction contained 1 base not matched to a gene. This CDR3 is CASSGTGGSYNEQFF. DNA of the CDR3: TGTGCCAGCAGTGGGACAGGGGGATCCTACAATGAGCAGTTCTTC.

This clonotype was detected only a few times. The chain couples TRBV6-2 or TRBV6-3 to TRBJ1-2; D is undetermined. The CDR3 loop spans 14 amino acids. V shed 5 bases and J shed 6 bases, with 16 bases lying between them. CDR1 is MNHEY, CDR2 SVGEGT, per germline. The CDR3 DNA sequence: TGTGCCAGCAGTCGTGACACTAAGGTCCATGGCTACACCTTC. Amino acids: CASSRDTKVHGYTF.

This clonotype showed up many times. The chain uses TRBV5-6 and TRBJ1-5, with D unclear. Trimming took 2 bases from V and 3 from J, leaving 6 bases between them. The CDR3 consists of 13 residues. In germline, CDR1 is SGHDT, CDR2 YYEEEE. The CDR3 loop is CASSFDPNQPQHF. CDR3 in DNA: TGTGCCAGCAGCTTTGACCCCAATCAGCCCCAGCATTTT.

Many counts were recorded for this clonotype. The V and J genes are TRBV12-3 or TRBV12-4 and TRBJ2-5; D perhaps matches TRBD2 (7 bases). V shed 1 base and J shed 5 bases, with 11 bases lying between them. There are 14 residues in the CDR3. The CDR3 coding sequence is TGTGCCAGCAGTTTAGGGGGGGGGCCGGAGACCCAGTACTTC. Translation: CASSLGGGPETQYF.

This clonotype occurred many times. The rearrangement joins TRBV10-3 to TRBJ1-6; D call uncertain. The CDR3 contains 13 residues. Germline V gene lookup returns CDR1 ENHRY and CDR2 SYGVKD. V lost 3 bases to trimming and J lost 7 bases, with 7 bases between them. The CDR3 DNA reads TGTGCCATCAGTGACGTCCCGAATTCACCCCTCCACTTT. It specifies CAISDVPNSPLHF.

In its sample, this clonotype was seen many times. The chain joins TRBV29-1 to TRBJ2-3; TRBD2 matches at 10 bases. Trimming cost V 4 bases and J 0 bases; bases outside gene matches: 10. The CDR3 extends over 17 amino acids. The V gene's germline CDR1 is SQVTM and CDR2 ANQGSEA. The CDR3: CSVGGSSGGSSTDTQYF. The CDR3 region has the DNA TGCAGCGTTGGGGGATCTAGCGGGGGATCAAGCACAGATACGCAGTATTTT.

The sample holds many counts of this clonotype. V is TRBV20-1 and J is TRBJ2-2; D unresolved. The CDR3 is 13 residues long. The germline V gene encodes CDR1 DFQATT and CDR2 SNEGSKA (reference sequence). V was clipped by 0 bases and J by 3 bases, with 5 bases between them. The DNA of the CDR3 is TGCAGTGCTAGAGATCGACACACCGGGGAGCTGTTTTTT. This sequence encodes CSARDRHTGELFF.

This clonotype has more than one count but fewer than ten. This chain connects TRBV28 to TRBJ1-5; TRBD1 matches 7 bases. Germline V gene lookup returns CDR1 MDHEN and CDR2 SYDVKM. The CDR3 extends over 16 amino acids. With V trimmed by 5 bases and J by 0 bases, 7 bases remained unmatched. The CDR3 bases are TGTGCCAGCAGTCTCGGGACAGCTTATAGCAATCAGCCCCAGCATTTT. Translated: CASSLGTAYSNQPQHF.

This clonotype was detected many times. This chain uses TRBV5-1 with TRBJ2-7; D ambiguous. CDR3 length: 13 amino acids. Germline V CDR1 and CDR2: SGHRS, YFSETQ. Trimming took off 0 bases at V and 3 bases at J, with 7 bases between the two ends. The CDR3: CASSLGLRYEQYF. Written as DNA, the CDR3 is TGCGCCAGCAGCTTGGGGCTTCGCTACGAGCAGTACTTC.

This clonotype was seen at least ten times. V usage is TRBV3-1 and J usage is TRBJ2-7; no clear D gene. The CDR3 covers 15 residues. V was shortened by 1 base and J by 2 bases, with 12 bases between the two germline ends. In germline, CDR1 is LGHDT, CDR2 YNNKEL (reference sequence). This chain's CDR3 is CASSQAPGTAYEQYF. As DNA, the CDR3 is TGTGCCAGCAGCCAAGCACCAGGCACAGCCTACGAGCAGTACTTC.

This clonotype was seen many times. The DNA of the CDR3 is TGTGCCAGCAGTTTCCCAGGGGGGGGGGCTCGAGAGACCCAGTACTTC. Translating gives CASSFPGGGARETQYF. The chain couples TRBV12-3 or TRBV12-4 to TRBJ2-5; D tentatively reads TRBD1 or TRBD2 (7 bases each). V was clipped by 3 bases and J by 4 bases, with 18 bases between them. This CDR3 comprises 16 residues.

This clonotype was detected many times. The V gene is TRBV10-3, the J gene TRBJ1-2, with D perhaps matching TRBD1 (5 bases). The germline V gene has CDR1 ENHRY and CDR2 SYGVKD. CDR3 length: 13 residues. V was clipped by 5 bases and J by 8 bases, with 15 bases between them. The CDR3 protein is CAISLDPGKGYTF. CDR3 bases: TGTGCCATCAGTCTTGACCCAGGGAAGGGCTACACCTTC.